These T cell receptor beta chains were read from a single sample in a study of beta chain features in type 1 diabetes. Assay: immunoSEQ multiplex PCR; the TCRdb copy retains only in-frame clones and omits some. The sample has about 160,000 clones, about 9% seen once. Input material: central memory CD4+ T cells from blood. These receptors came from a woman between 18 and 29 years old with type 1 diabetes. Both conserved end residues are part of each CDR3. A D gene is named only where the DNA matches it firmly. The size entry is marked missing in some rows and otherwise reads once, few, many or a size class.

clone_size	j_call	d_call	v_call	cdr3_nt	cdr3_aa
few	TRBJ2-1	NA	TRBV11-3	TGTGCCAGCAGCCTTAGTAGTCTAGAGTACAATGAGCAGTTCTTC	CASSLSSLEYNEQFF
NA	TRBJ2-1	TRBD2	TRBV4-1	TGCGCCAGCAGCCGAGAGCCTCGGGAGGGTAGGGATGAGCAGTTCTTC	CASSREPREGRDEQFF
few	TRBJ1-5	TRBD1	TRBV6-6	TGTGCCAGCTGTGGGACAGGAGGAACTCAGCCCCAGCATTTT	CASCGTGGTQPQHF
NA	TRBJ2-1	NA	TRBV18	TGTGCCAGCTCACCACCTAGCGGCTTCTCCTACAATGAGCAGTTCTTC	CASSPPSGFSYNEQFF
few	TRBJ2-6	NA	TRBV7-3	TGTGCCAGCAGCTCCCCTAGTAAGGCCAACGTCCTGACTTTC	CASSSPSKANVLTF
NA	TRBJ2-7	TRBD1	TRBV14	TGTGCCAGCAGCCAAGTCTCAGGGGGATACGAGCAGTACTTC	CASSQVSGGYEQYF
NA	TRBJ1-6	NA	TRBV23-1	TGCGCCAGCAGTCAACCTGGGAGGGGCTGTCCGGATTCACCCCTCCACTTT	CASSQPGRGCPDSPLHF
few	TRBJ2-3	TRBD1	TRBV11-2	TGTGCCAGCAGCATGGGGACAGGCACAGATACGCAGTATTTT	CASSMGTGTDTQYF
few	TRBJ1-2	NA	TRBV5-4	TGTGCCAGCAGCACCGAAGGGGGCTATGGCTACACCTTC	CASSTEGGYGYTF
few	TRBJ1-5	TRBD1	TRBV13	TGTGCCAGCAGCTTAGCTCGACAGGGCCAGCCCCAGCATTTT	CASSLARQGQPQHF
NA	TRBJ1-4	NA	TRBV5-1	TGCGCCAGCAGCTCCACCGGGACAACTAATGAAAAACTGTTTTTT	CASSSTGTTNEKLFF
NA	TRBJ2-7	TRBD2	TRBV28	TGTGCCAGCACCCCGGGAGGCTCCTACGAGCAGTACTTC	CASTPGGSYEQYF
few	TRBJ2-3	NA	TRBV4-3	TGCGCCAGCAGCCCCACAGGGAGAGATACGCAGTATTTT	CASSPTGRDTQYF
few	TRBJ1-2	NA	TRBV4-3	TGCGCCAGCAGCCAGGAAGACAGAGCTAACTATGGCTACACCTTC	CASSQEDRANYGYTF
NA	TRBJ2-1	TRBD2	TRBV30	TGTGCCTGGAATAGGACTAGCGCCAATGAGCAGTTCTTC	CAWNRTSANEQFF
few	TRBJ1-2	NA	TRBV28	TGTGCCAGCAACCTAAGCCAAGAAGATGGCTACACCTTC	CASNLSQEDGYTF
few	TRBJ1-2	TRBD1	TRBV19	TGTGCCATCCACAGGGGACACAACTATGGCTACACCTTC	CAIHRGHNYGYTF
few	TRBJ1-1	NA	TRBV28	TGTGCCAGCAGTTCCATCCTCGAGGCTTTCTTT	CASSSILEAFF
few	TRBJ2-5	TRBD1	TRBV7-9	TGTGCCAGCAGCTTAAGCAGACAGGGGCAAGAGACCCAGTACTTC	CASSLSRQGQETQYF
NA	TRBJ2-2	NA	TRBV5-1	TGCGCCAGCAGCTTGGCCGGGGTAAAGAACACCGGGGAGCTGTTTTTT	CASSLAGVKNTGELFF
NA	TRBJ1-2	NA	TRBV6-5	TGTGCCAGCACCAACAGCCACGGTGGCTACACCTTC	CASTNSHGGYTF
few	TRBJ2-2	NA	TRBV27	TGTGCCAGCAGTTCAGGTTGGACCGGGGAGCTGTTTTTT	CASSSGWTGELFF